This T cell receptor (beta chain) is from a study of PD-1 blockade in classical Hodgkin lymphoma. The time point was: newly diagnosed, previously untreated cHL patient sample. The study isolated CD8+ T cells from thawed PBMCs by magnetic negative selection. Peripheral samples used as comparators were newly diagnosed, untreated classical Hodgkin lymphoma PBMCs. This clone came up a few times. Measured with immunoSEQ multiplex PCR; TCRdb has only the in-frame clones, and not every one. The sample lists approximately 9,000 clones; 65% to 90% were seen once. This receptor was taken from a human donor with classical Hodgkin lymphoma. Sequenced sample: CD8+ T cells from blood.

The CDR3 coding sequence is TGTGCCAGCAGTTTAGGGGACACTGAAGCTTTCTTT. Protein product: CASSLGDTEAFF. V and J are TRBV28 and TRBJ1-1; D ambiguous. V was clipped by 2 bases and J by 3 bases, with 4 bases between them. The CDR3 runs to 12 residues. Germline V CDR1 and CDR2: MDHEN, SYDVKM.